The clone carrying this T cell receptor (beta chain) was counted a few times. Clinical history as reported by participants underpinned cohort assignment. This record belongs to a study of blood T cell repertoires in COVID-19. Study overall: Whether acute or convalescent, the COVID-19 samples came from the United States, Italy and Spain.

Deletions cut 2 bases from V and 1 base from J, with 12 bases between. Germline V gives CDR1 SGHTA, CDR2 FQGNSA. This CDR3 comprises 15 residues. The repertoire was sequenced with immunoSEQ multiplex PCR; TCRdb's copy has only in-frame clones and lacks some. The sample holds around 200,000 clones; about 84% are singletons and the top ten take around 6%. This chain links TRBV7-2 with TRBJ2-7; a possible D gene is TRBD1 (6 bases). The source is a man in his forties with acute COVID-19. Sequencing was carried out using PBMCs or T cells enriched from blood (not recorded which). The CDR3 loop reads CASSLFRDTSYEQYF. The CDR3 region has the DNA TGTGCCAGCAGCTTATTCCGGGACACTTCCTACGAGCAGTACTTC.